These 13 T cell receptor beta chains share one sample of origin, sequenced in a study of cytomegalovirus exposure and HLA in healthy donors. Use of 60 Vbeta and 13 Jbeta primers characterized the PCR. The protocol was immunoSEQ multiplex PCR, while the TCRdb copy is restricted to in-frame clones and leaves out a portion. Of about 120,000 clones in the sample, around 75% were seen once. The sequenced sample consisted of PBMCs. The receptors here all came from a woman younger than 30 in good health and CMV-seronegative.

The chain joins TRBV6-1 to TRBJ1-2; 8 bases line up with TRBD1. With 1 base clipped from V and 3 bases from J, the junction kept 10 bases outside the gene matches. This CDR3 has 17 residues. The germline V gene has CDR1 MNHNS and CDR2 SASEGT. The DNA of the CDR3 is TGTGCCAGCAGTGAAGTATCTGCGACAGGGGCCTACTATGGCTACACCTTC. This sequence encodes CASSEVSATGAYYGYTF.

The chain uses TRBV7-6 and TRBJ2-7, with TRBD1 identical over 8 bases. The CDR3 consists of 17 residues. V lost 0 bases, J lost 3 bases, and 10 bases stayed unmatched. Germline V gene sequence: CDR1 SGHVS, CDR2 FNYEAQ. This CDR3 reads CASSLASPGQVYYEQYF. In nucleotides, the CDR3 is TGTGCCAGCAGCTTAGCAAGCCCGGGACAGGTATACTACGAGCAGTACTTC.

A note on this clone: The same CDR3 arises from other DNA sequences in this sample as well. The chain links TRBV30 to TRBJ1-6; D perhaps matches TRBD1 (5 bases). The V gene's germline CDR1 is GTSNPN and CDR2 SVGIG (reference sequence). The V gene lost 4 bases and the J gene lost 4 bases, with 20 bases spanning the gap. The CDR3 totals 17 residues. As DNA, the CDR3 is TGTGCCTGGACCCTTACCCGGACATCCAGGTATAATTCACCCCTCCACTTT. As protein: CAWTLTRTSRYNSPLHF.

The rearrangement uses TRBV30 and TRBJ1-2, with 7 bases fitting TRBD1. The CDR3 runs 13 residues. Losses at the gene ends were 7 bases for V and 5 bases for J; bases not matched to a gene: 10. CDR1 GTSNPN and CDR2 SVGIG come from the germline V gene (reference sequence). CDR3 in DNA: TGTGCCTCGAAGGGGGCTCTCGTTTATGGCTACACCTTC. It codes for CASKGALVYGYTF.

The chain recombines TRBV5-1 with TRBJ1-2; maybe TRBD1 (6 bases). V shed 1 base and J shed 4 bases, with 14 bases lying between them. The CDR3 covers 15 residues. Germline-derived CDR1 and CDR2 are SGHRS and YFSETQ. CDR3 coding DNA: TGCGCCAGCAGCTTGTGGGGGGGCAGAAGCTATGGCTACACCTTC. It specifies CASSLWGGRSYGYTF.

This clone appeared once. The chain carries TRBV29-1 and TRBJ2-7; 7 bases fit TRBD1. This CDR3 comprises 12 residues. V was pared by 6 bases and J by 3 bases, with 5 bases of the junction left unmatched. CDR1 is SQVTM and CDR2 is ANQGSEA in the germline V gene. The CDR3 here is CSVQQGSYEQYF. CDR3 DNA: TGCAGCGTGCAACAGGGGAGCTACGAGCAGTACTTC.

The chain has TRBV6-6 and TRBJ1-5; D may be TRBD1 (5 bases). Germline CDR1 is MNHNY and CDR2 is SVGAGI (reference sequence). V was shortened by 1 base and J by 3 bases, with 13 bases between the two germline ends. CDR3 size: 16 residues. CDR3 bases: TGTGCCAGCAGTTACTGGCCAGGGTCCCCCAATCAGCCCCAGCATTTT. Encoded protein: CASSYWPGSPNQPQHF.

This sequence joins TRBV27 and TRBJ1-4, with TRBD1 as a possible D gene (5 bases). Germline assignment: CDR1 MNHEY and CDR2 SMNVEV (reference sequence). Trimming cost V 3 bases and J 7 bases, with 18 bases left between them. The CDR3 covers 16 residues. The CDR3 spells CASSFGGVGSSEKLFF. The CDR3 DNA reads TGTGCCAGCAGTTTCGGAGGGGTTGGGTCTAGTGAAAAACTGTTTTTT.

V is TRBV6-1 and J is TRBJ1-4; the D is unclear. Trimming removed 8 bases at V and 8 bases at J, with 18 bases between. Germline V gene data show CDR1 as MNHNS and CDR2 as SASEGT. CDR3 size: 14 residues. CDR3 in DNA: TGTGCCAGCTCAGTGTCTAGGAATCCCGAAAAACTGTTTTTT. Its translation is CASSVSRNPEKLFF.

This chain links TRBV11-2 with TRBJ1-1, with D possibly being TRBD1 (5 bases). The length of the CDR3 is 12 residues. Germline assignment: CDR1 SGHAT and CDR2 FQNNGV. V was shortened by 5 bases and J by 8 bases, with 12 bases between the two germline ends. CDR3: CASSHTRGEAFF. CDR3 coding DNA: TGTGCCAGCAGCCACACCCGGGGGGAAGCTTTCTTT.

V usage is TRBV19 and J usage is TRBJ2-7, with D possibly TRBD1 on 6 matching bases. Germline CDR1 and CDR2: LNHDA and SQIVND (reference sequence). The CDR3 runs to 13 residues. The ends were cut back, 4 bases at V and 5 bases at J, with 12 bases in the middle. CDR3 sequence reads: CASSKGDTNEQYF. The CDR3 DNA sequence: TGTGCCAGTAGTAAAGGGGACACCAACGAGCAGTACTTC.

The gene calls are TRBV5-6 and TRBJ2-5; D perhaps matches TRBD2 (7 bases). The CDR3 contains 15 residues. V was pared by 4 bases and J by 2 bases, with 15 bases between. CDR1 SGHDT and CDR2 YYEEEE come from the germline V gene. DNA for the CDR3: TGTGCCAGCAGCCCGAGGGGGGGGCGACAAGAGACCCAGTACTTC. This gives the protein CASSPRGGRQETQYF.

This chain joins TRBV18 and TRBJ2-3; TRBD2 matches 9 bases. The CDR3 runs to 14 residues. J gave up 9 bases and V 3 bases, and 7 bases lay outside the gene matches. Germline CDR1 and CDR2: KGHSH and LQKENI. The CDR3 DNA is TGTGCCAGCTCACCGGGGACTAGCCCTTTGACGCAGTATTTT. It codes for CASSPGTSPLTQYF.